The T cell receptor beta chain described here comes from a study of shared clonotypes between healthy human individuals. Assay: immunoSEQ multiplex PCR; the TCRdb copy retains only in-frame clones and omits some. The top ten hold 0.36% of the sample, which has 1,400,000 or so clones, 98% to 99% seen once. Sequenced input: naive CD4+ T cells sorted from blood. Subset here: CD45RA+ positively selected. This receptor was obtained from a man younger than 40 in good health.

The CDR3 loop is CASSFLGADQPQHF. The DNA for the CDR3 is TGTGCCAGCAGTTTTTTGGGGGCCGATCAGCCCCAGCATTTT. The chain employs TRBV28 and TRBJ1-5; possibly TRBD1 for D (6 bases). Germline CDR1 is MDHEN and CDR2 is SYDVKM. CDR3 length: 14 amino acids. V lost 3 bases and J lost 5, with 11 bases in between.